This TCR beta chain is drawn from a study of cytomegalovirus exposure and HLA in healthy donors. Comments on this clone: What it binds is not known.

Every donor was a healthy person donating bone marrow. General study results and limits: Later on, an analysis showed TCR association rates differing by HLA locus, with DRB1 the most and HLA-C the fewest. In a later analysis, at a false discovery rate of 0.05, 15,000 to 20,000 TCR beta sequences were associated with HLA alleles.

Use of 60 Vbeta and 13 Jbeta primers characterized the PCR. The protocol was immunoSEQ multiplex PCR, while the TCRdb copy is restricted to in-frame clones and leaves out a portion. Here the sample spans roughly 130,000 clones, more than 8% being singletons. The source is a middle-aged man in good health and CMV-seronegative. Sequencing was done on a sample of PBMCs.

For the CDR3, the DNA is TGTGCCAGCAGCGCGGGACAGGGGGTTGGAAACACCATATATTTT. Translating gives CASSAGQGVGNTIYF. V gene TRBV6-1 combines with J gene TRBJ1-3, with 11 positions matching TRBD1. Germline V gene data show CDR1 as MNHNS and CDR2 as SASEGT. V gave up 6 bases and J gave up 3 bases; unmatched junction bases: 4. This CDR3 is built from 15 residues.